This T cell receptor (beta chain) was sequenced during a study of blood T cell repertoires in COVID-19 (dated by TCRdb to 2020 to 2022). The study in broad terms: Samples from collaborators originated in the United States, Italy and Spain and spanned both the acute and convalescent phases of COVID-19. The prospective study material was composed of cDNA or gDNA derived from T cells, B-cell-depleted T cells, or PBMCs. The dataset comprised deeply sampled blood TCRbeta repertoires from subjects exposed to, actively infected with, or recovered from COVID-19. The repertoires were released in a freely available public database intended as a resource for research on the immune response to SARS-CoV-2. Samples came from the ongoing ImmuneRACE study (first 160 participants) plus 1,254 subjects from 6 global collaborators. A de-identified subject ID, COVID-19 status, age in years and sex were almost always included in the sample metadata. HLA class I and class II types, where available, came from metadata supplied by the sample provider rather than from assay-based typing. Results the study describes overall, beyond this receptor: Clinical and demographic metadata were provided uncurated, with the amount varying by source and participant.

The collaborating institutions used their own protocols to collect whole blood in K2EDTA tubes. For TCRbeta analysis, collaborators shipped samples as frozen whole blood, isolated PBMCs, or DNA extracted from either of those sample types. V and J are trimmed by 3 bases and 9 bases, and the gene matches miss 7 bases of the junction. CDR3 length: 14 amino acids, cysteine to phenylalanine. Solely the CDR3 DNA is kept, with 42 bases framed from the first base. Sequences SEHNR (CDR1) and FQNEAQ (CDR2) are obtained from the germline V gene (reference sequence). A remark on this clone: Its antigen target is currently unknown. It has no much larger one-base neighbor in the sample; base qualities were not kept.

TCRbeta CDR3 regions were amplified from genomic DNA using the immunoSEQ Assay, a bias-controlled multiplex PCR. The study's processing was this. The number of nucleated cells in each sample was estimated from the amplification of reference gene primers within the assay. Sequence reads were collapsed and filtered to measure the absolute abundance of every unique TCRbeta CDR3 rearrangement. For each sample, productive Simpson clonality was calculated as the square root of Simpson's diversity index across productive rearrangements. The clones in this table, taken by TCRdb from immuneACCESS, are in-frame only. Not every clone is retained; where verified, under half of the shortfall comes from an unresolved V gene, and the cause of the rest is unknown. D and trimming were read from the DNA, whereas the V and J calls and clone size are those reported in that table. The sample table shows 250,000 or so clones, and about 80% are seen once. The biggest ten clones account for 3.3% of the sample.

What was sequenced was peripheral blood. This sequence uses TRBV7-9 and TRBJ2-1; TRBD1 agrees with 8 junctional bases. The receptor was derived from a woman older than 75 with acute or convalescent COVID-19. The nucleotides are TGTGCCAGCAGCTTTGAGGACAGGGTGGGTGAGCAGTTCTTC. Protein translation: CASSFEDRVGEQFF.